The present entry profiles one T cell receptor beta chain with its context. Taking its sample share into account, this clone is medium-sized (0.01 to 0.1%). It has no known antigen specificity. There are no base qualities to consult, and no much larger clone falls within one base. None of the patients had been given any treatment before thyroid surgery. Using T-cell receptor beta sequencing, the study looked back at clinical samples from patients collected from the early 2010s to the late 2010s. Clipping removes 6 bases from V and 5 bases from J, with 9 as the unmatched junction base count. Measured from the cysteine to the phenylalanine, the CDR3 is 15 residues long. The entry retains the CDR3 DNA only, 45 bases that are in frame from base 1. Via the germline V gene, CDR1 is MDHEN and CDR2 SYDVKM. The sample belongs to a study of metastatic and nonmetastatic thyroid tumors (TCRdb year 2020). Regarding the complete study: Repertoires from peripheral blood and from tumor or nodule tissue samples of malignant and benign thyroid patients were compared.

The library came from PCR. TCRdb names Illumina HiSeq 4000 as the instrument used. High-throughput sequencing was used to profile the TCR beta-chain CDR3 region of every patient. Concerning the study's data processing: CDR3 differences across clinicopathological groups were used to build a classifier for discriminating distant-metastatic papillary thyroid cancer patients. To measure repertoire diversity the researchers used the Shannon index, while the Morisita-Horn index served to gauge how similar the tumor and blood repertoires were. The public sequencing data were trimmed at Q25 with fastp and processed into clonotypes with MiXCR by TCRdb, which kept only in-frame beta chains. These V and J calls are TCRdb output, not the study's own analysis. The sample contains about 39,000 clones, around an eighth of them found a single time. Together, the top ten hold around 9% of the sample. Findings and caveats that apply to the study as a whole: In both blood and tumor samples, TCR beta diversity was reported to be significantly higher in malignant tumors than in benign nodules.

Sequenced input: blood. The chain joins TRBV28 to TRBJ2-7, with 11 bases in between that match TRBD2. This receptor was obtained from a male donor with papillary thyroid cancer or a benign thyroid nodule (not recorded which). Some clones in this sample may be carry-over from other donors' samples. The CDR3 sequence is CASRRTSGSFNEQYF. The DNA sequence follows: TGTGCCAGCAGACGCACTAGCGGGAGTTTCAACGAGCAGTACTTC.